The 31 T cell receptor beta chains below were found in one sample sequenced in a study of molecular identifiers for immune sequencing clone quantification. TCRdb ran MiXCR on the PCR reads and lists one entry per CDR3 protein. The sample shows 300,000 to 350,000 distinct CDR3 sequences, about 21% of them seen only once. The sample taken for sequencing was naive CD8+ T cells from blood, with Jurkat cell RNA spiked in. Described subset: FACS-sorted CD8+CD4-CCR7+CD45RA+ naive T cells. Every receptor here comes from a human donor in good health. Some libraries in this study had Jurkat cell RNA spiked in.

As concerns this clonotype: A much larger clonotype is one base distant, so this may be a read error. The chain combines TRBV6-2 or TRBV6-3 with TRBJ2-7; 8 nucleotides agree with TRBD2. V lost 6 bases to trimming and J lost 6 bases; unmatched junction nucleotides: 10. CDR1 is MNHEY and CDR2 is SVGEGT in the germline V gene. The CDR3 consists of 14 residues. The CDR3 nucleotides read TGTGCCAGCAGCCCAGGCGGGAGGAACTGCGAGCAGTACTTC. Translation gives CASSPGGRNCEQYF.

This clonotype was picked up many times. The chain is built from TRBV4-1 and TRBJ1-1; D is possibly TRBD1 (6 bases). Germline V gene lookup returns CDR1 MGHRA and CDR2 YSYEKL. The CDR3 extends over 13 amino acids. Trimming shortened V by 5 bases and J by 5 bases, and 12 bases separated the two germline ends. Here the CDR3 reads CASSSQTGTEAFF. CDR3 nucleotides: TGCGCCAGCAGCTCCCAGACAGGAACTGAAGCTTTCTTT.

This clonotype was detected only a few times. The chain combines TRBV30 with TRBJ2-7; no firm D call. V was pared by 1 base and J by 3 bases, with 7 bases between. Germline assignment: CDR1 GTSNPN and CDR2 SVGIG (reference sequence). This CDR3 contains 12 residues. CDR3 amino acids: CAWSETNYEQYF. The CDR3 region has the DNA TGTGCCTGGAGTGAGACAAACTACGAGCAGTACTTC.

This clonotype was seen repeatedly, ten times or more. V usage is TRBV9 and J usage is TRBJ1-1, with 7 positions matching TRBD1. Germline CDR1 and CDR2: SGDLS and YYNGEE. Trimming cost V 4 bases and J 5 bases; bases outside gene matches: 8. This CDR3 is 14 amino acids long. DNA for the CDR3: TGTGCCAGCAGCCCACCCCCAGGGGGAACTGAAGCTTTCTTT. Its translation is CASSPPPGGTEAFF.

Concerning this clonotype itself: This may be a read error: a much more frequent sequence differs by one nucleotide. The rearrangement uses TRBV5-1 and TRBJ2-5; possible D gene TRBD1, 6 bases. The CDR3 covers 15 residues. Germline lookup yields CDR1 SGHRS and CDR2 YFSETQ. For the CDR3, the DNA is TGCGCCAGCAGCATCGACCCCTGGACAGAAGAGGCCCAGTACTTC. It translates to CASSIDPWTEEAQYF.

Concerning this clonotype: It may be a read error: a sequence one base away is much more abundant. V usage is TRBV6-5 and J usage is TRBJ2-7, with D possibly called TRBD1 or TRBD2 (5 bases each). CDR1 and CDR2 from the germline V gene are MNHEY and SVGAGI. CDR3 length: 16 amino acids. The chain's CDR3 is CASGYSSGTHTYEQYF. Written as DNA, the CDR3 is TGTGCCAGCGGTTATTCCTCCGGGACCCACACCTACGAGCAGTACTTC.

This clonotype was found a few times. CDR3 in amino acids: CASSPVGTEFSYEQYF. The CDR3 DNA sequence: TGTGCCAGCAGCCCGGTCGGGACAGAGTTCTCCTACGAGCAGTACTTC. The chain recombines TRBV11-2 with TRBJ2-7, with 7 bases lining up with TRBD1. After removal of 5 bases from V and 0 bases from J, the junction contained 10 bases not matched to a gene. The CDR3 totals 16 residues. Germline lookup yields CDR1 SGHAT and CDR2 FQNNGV.

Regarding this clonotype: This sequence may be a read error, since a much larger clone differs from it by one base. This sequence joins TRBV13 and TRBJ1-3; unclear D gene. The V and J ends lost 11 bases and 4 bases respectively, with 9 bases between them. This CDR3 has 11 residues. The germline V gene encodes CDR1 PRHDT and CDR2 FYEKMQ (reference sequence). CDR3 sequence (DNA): TGTGCCGGCACCGAAGGAAACACCATATATTTT. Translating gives CAGTEGNTIYF. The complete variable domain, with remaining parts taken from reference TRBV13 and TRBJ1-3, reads AAGVIQSPRHLIKEKRETATLKCYPIPRHDTVYWYQQGPGQDPQFLISFYEKMQSDKGSIPDRFSAQQFSDYHSELNMSSLELGDSALYFCAGTEGNTIYFGEGSWLTVV.

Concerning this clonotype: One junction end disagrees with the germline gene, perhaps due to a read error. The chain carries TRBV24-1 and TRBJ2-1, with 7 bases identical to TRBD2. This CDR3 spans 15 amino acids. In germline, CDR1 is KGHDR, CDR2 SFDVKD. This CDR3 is CATGPSGTYYDEQFF. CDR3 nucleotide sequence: TGTGCCACCGGCCCAAGCGGGACTTACTACGATGAGCAGTTCTTC.

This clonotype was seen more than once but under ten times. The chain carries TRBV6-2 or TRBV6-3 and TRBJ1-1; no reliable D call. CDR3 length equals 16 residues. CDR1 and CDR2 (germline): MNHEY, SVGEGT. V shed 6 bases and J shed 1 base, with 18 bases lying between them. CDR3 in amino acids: CASSTPVDNPNTEAFF. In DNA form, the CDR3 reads TGTGCCAGCAGCACTCCCGTCGACAACCCGAACACTGAAGCTTTCTTT.

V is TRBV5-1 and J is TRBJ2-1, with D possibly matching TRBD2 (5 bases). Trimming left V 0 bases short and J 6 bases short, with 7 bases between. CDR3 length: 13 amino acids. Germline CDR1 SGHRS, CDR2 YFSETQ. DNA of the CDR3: TGCGCCAGCAGCTTGGCTAGCCTCAATGAGCAGTTCTTC. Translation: CASSLASLNEQFF.

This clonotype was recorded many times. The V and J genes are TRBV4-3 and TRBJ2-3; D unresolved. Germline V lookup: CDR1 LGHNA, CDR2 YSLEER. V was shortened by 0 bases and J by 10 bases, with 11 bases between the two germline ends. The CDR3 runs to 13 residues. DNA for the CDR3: TGCGCCAGCAGCCAAGATTGGGGTACCCCGCAGTATTTT. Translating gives CASSQDWGTPQYF.

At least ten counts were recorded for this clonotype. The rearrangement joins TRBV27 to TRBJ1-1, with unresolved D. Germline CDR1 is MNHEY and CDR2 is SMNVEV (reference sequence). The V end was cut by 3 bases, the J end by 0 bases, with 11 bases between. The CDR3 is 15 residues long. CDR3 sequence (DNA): TGTGCCAGCAGTTTTGGTGGGAGCGTGAACACTGAAGCTTTCTTT. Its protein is CASSFGGSVNTEAFF.

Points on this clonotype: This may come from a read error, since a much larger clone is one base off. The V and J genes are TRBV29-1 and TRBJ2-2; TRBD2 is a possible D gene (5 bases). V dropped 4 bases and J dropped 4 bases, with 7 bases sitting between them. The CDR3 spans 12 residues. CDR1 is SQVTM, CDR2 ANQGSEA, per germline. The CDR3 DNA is TGCAGCGTTGGAGGGAGCACCGGGGAGCTGTTTTTT. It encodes CSVGGSTGELFF.

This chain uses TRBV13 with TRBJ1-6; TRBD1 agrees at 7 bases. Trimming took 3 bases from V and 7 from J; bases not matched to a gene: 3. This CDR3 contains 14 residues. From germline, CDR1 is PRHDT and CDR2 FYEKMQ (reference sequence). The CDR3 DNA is TGTGCCAGCAGCTTGACAGGGAGAAATTCACCCCTCCACTTT. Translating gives CASSLTGRNSPLHF.

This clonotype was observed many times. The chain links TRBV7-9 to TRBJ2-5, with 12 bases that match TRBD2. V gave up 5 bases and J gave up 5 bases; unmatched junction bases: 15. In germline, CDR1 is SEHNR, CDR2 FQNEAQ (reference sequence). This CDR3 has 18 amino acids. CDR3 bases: TGTGCCAGCAGCCCCCAGACGGGGACTAGCGGGCCGAAGGAGACCCAGTACTTC. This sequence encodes CASSPQTGTSGPKETQYF.

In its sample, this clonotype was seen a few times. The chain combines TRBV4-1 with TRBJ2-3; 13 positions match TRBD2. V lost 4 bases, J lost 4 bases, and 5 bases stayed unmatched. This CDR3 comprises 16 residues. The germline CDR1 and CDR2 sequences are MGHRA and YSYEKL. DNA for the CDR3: TGCGCCAGCAGCCCACTAGCGGGGGGGCCCCCAGATACGCAGTATTTT. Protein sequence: CASSPLAGGPPDTQYF.

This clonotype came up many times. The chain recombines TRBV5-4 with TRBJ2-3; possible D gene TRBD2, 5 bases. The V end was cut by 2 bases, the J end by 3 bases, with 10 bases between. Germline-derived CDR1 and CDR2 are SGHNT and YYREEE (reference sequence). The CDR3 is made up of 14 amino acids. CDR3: CASSLPGGTDTQYF. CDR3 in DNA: TGTGCCAGCAGCTTACCCGGAGGTACAGATACGCAGTATTTT. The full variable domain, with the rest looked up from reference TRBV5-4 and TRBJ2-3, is ETGVTQSPTHLIKTRGQQVTLRCSSQSGHNTVSWYQQALGQGPQFIFQYYREEENGRGNFPPRFSGLQFPNYSSELNVNALELDDSALYLCASSLPGGTDTQYFGPGTRLTVL.

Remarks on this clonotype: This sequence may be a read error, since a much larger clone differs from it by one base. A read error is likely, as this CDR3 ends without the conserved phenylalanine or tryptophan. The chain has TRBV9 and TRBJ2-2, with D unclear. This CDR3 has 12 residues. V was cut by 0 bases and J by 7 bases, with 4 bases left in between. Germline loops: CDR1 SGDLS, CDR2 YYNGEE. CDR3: CASSVGGGELFL. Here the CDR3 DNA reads TGTGCCAGCAGCGTAGGAGGCGGGGAGCTGTTTCTT.

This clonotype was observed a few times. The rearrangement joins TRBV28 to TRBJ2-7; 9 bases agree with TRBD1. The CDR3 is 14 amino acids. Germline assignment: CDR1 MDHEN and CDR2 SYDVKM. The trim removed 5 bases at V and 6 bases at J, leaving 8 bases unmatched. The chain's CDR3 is CASSPRDRDAEQYF. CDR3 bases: TGTGCCAGCAGTCCCCGGGACAGGGATGCCGAGCAGTACTTC.

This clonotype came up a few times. The CDR3 reads CASSLAYEGGTDTQYF. Here the CDR3 DNA reads TGTGCCAGCAGCTTAGCCTACGAGGGTGGCACAGATACGCAGTATTTT. The chain links TRBV7-9 to TRBJ2-3, with D perhaps TRBD2 (5 bases). The CDR3 consists of 16 residues. With 0 bases removed from V and 1 base from J, the gap between germline ends came to 11 bases. CDR1 and CDR2 (germline): SEHNR, FQNEAQ (reference sequence).

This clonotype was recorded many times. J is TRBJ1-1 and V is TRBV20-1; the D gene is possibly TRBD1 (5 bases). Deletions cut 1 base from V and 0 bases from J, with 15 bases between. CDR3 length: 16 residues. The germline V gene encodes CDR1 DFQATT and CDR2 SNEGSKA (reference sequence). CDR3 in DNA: TGCAGTGCTAGAGGATCCCCGGGACGGATGAACACTGAAGCTTTCTTT. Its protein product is CSARGSPGRMNTEAFF.

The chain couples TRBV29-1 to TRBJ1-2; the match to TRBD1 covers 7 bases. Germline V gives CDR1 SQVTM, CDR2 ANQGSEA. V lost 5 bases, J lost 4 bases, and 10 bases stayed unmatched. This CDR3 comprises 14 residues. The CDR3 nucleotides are TGCAGCGTTATAATCCGGGACAGTACCTATGGCTACACCTTC. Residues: CSVIIRDSTYGYTF.

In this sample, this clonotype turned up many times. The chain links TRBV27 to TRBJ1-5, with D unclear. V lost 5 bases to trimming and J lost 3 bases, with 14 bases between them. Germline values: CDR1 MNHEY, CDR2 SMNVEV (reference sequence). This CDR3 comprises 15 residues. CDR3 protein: CASSHPGQLNQPQHF. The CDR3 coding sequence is TGTGCCAGCAGTCACCCCGGCCAACTCAATCAGCCCCAGCATTTT.

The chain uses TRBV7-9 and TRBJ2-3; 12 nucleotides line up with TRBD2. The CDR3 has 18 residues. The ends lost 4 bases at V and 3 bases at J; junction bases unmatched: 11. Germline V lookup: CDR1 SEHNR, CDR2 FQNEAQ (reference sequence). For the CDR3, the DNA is TGTGCCAGCAGCTCACCAGAGGTGACTAGCGGGGGTACAGATACGCAGTATTTT. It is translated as CASSSPEVTSGGTDTQYF. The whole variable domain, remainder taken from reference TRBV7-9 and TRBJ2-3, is DTGVSQNPRHKITKRGQNVTFRCDPISEHNRLYWYRQTLGQGPEFLTYFQNEAQLEKSRLLSDRFSAERPKGSFSTLEIQRTEQGDSAMYLCASSSPEVTSGGTDTQYFGPGTRLTVL.

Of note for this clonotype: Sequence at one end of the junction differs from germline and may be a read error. CDR3 nucleotides: TGTGCCAACAGCGTAGTTGAGGGCCCACAAGAGACCCAGTACTTC. This translates into CANSVVEGPQETQYF. This rearrangement joins TRBV9 to TRBJ2-5; weak D call: TRBD2 (5 bases). This CDR3 contains 15 residues. Per the germline V gene, CDR1 is SGDLS and CDR2 is YYNGEE.

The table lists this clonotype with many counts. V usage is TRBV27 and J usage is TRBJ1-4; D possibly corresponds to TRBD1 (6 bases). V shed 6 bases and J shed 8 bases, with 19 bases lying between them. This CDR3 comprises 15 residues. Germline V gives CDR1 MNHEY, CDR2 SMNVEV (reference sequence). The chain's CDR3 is CASRKTGIRQEKLFF. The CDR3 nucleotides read TGTGCCAGCAGAAAAACAGGGATTAGGCAGGAAAAACTGTTTTTT.

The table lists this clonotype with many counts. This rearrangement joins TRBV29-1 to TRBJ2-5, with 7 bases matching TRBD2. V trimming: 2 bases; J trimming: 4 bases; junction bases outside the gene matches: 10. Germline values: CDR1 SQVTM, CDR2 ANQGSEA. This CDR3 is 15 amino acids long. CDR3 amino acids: CSVERTSRQGETQYF. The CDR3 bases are TGCAGCGTTGAAAGGACTAGTCGACAAGGAGAGACCCAGTACTTC.

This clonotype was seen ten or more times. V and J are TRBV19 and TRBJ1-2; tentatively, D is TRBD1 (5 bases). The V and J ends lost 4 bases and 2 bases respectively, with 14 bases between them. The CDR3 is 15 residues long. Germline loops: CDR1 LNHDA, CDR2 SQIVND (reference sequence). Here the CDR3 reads CASSRLQDINYGYTF. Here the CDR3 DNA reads TGTGCCAGTAGTAGATTACAGGACATCAACTATGGCTACACCTTC. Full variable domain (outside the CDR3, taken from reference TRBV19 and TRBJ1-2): DGGITQSPKYLFRKEGQNVTLSCEQNLNHDAMYWYRQDPGQGLRLIYYSQIVNDFQKGDIAEGYSVSREKKESFPLTVTSAQKNPTAFYLCASSRLQDINYGYTFGSGTRLTVV.

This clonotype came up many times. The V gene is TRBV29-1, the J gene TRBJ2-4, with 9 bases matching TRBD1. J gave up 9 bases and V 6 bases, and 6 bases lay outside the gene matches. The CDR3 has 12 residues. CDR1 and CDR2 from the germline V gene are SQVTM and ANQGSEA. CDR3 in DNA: TGCAGCGTCTGGACAGGGGATTCCATTCAGTACTTC. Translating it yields CSVWTGDSIQYF.

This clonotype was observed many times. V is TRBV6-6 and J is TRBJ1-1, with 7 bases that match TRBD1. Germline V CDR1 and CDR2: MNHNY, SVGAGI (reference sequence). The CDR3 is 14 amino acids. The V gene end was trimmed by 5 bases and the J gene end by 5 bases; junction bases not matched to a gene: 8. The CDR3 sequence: CASSPNRGWTEAFF. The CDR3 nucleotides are TGTGCCAGCAGTCCGAACAGGGGTTGGACTGAAGCTTTCTTT.